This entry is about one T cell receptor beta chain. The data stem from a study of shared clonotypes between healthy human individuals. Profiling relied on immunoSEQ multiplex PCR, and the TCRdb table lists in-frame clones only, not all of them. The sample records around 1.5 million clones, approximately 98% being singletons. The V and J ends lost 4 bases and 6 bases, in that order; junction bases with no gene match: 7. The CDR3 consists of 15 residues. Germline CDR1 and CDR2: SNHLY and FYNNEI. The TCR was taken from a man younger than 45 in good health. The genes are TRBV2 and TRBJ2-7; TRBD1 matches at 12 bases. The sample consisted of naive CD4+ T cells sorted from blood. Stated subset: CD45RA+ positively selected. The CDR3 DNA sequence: TGTGCCAGCAGTGCCCGGGGACAGGGGGCGCGCGAGCAGTACTTC. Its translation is CASSARGQGAREQYF.